This T cell receptor (beta chain) was sequenced for a study of human T cells and chemical hapten exposure. Looking at the study overall: Patch testing placed 0.01% DPC on the upper back, with readings at 6 days.

This clonotype was seen a handful of times. Its specificity is not known. CDR3 size: 14 residues. V lost 2 bases and J 2 bases, leaving 9 bases between the germline ends. Germline V CDR1 and CDR2: SQVTM, ANQGSEA. As for time point: patch test 3, about 24 weeks after DPC sensitization. The sample's treatment: therapeutic diphenylcyclopropenone sensitization with weekly scalp DPC. Study observations and caveats: PT1 expanded TCR counts and patch test score correlated positively.

MiXCR was run by TCRdb on the RACE reads, yielding one entry per CDR3 protein. The profile covers 95,000 to 150,000 distinct CDR3 sequences, with roughly 10% appearing a single time and more than 2% taken by the ten largest. The chain recombines TRBV29-1 with TRBJ2-2; D might be TRBD1 (6 bases). This clonotype was sampled from a woman between 45 and 60 years old with alopecia areata. Some clones in this sample may be carry-over from other donors' samples. The sample in question was whole blood, obtained in connection with sensitization to the hapten diphenylcyclopropenone (DPC). CDR3 region: CSVERQDNTGELFF. The CDR3 coding sequence is TGCAGCGTTGAACGACAGGACAACACCGGGGAGCTGTTTTTT.